The 10 T cell receptor beta chains presented below share a single source sample, sequenced in a study of Ad26.COV2.S vaccination and SARS-CoV-2 variants. As to treatment: around 19 received Ad26.COV2.S at low or high dose, single or two shots; 5 received placebo; per-sample allocation not given. Day 63 after the first vaccine or placebo injection was the time point for sampling. TCRdb's copy holds only in-frame clones and misses some; the assay was immunoSEQ multiplex PCR. The sample includes a few hundred thousand clones, 80% to 90% seen only once; the top ten take around 3.6%. The material was peripheral blood, obtained in a trial of Ad26.COV2.S vaccine versus placebo. These receptors were obtained from a person between 18 and 59 years old who received the Ad26.COV2.S COVID-19 vaccine or a placebo.

This clone has just a few counts. The rearrangement uses TRBV5-1 and TRBJ1-1, with unresolved D. V lost 4 bases, J lost 6 bases, and 10 bases lay in between. Germline V gene data show CDR1 as SGHRS and CDR2 as YFSETQ. This CDR3 is 12 amino acids long. CDR3 in amino acids: CASSLGEAEAFF. In nucleotides, the CDR3 is TGCGCCAGCAGCCTCGGTGAGGCTGAAGCTTTCTTT.

This clone has just one count. The rearrangement uses TRBV6-5 and TRBJ1-2; TRBD1 might be the D (6 bases). Germline V gives CDR1 MNHEY, CDR2 SVGAGI. The ends were cut back, 4 bases at V and 4 bases at J, with 13 bases in the middle. CDR3 length: 14 amino acids. This CDR3 reads CASSSRGWGYGYTF. CDR3 nucleotides: TGTGCCAGCAGTTCCAGGGGTTGGGGCTATGGCTACACCTTC.

The chain employs TRBV7-3 and TRBJ1-4, with no clear D. This CDR3 comprises 15 residues. V was trimmed by 3 bases and J by 0 bases, leaving 8 bases between them. Germline V gene sequence: CDR1 SGHTA, CDR2 FQGTGA. The CDR3 region is CASSLKLATNEKLFF. The CDR3 nucleotides read TGTGCCAGCAGCTTGAAGCTTGCAACTAATGAAAAACTGTTTTTT.

This clone has a single count. The chain recombines TRBV7-2 with TRBJ2-1, with 13 bases lining up with TRBD2. With V trimmed by 5 bases and J by 6 bases, 10 bases remained unmatched. This CDR3 comprises 17 residues. Germline assignment: CDR1 SGHTA and CDR2 FQGNSA. For the CDR3, the DNA is TGTGCCAGCAGCCTAAGACTAGCGGGGGGCGTTGTCAATGAGCAGTTCTTC. This encodes CASSLRLAGGVVNEQFF.

The chain employs TRBV11-1 and TRBJ2-7; D possibly corresponds to TRBD1 (5 bases). Germline assignment: CDR1 SGHAT and CDR2 FQDESV (reference sequence). The CDR3 consists of 16 residues. Between the trimmed V and J ends, which lost 2 bases and 2 bases, there was a span of 16 bases. CDR3 sequence (DNA): TGTGCCAGCAGCTTATATGGACAAAAGGATACCTACGAGCAGTACTTC. Protein: CASSLYGQKDTYEQYF.

V and J are TRBV7-2 and TRBJ2-6; D perhaps matches TRBD1 (5 bases). The CDR3 extends over 15 amino acids. The ends were cut back, 3 bases at V and 0 bases at J, with 6 bases in the middle. The germline V gene encodes CDR1 SGHTA and CDR2 FQGNSA. CDR3 DNA: TGTGCCAGCAGCTTGGACAACTCTGGGGCCAACGTCCTGACTTTC. Its translation is CASSLDNSGANVLTF.

This clone was observed a few times. This chain connects TRBV3-1 (or the pseudogene TRBV3-2) to TRBJ2-2, with D perhaps being TRBD1 or TRBD2 (5 bases each). Germline lookup yields CDR1 LGHDT and CDR2 YNNKEL (reference sequence). The CDR3 has 15 residues. V lost 3 bases to trimming and J lost 1 base, with 9 bases between them. The CDR3 DNA sequence: TGTGCCAGCAGCCATTCGAGGGGGAACACCGGGGAGCTGTTTTTT. It encodes CASSHSRGNTGELFF.

As regards this clone: One end of the junction fails to match germline, which may point to a read error. V and J are TRBV19 and TRBJ1-2; 9 bases align to TRBD1. This CDR3 spans 17 amino acids. The germline V gene has CDR1 LNHDA and CDR2 SQIVND (reference sequence). CDR3 in DNA: TGTGCCAGTAGTATTACCACCGGGACAGGGAACGACTACGGCTACACCTTC. The encoded protein is CASSITTGTGNDYGYTF. Combining the CDR3 with reference TRBV19 and TRBJ1-2 gives the whole variable domain DGGITQSPKYLFRKEGQNVTLSCEQNLNHDAMYWYRQDPGQGLRLIYYSQIVNDFQKGDIAEGYSVSREKKESFPLTVTSAQKNPTAFYLCASSITTGTGNDYGYTFGSGTRLTVV.

This clone showed up just once. The V and J genes are TRBV19 and TRBJ1-5; 11 bases fit TRBD1. The CDR3 covers 15 residues. V was clipped by 6 bases and J by 6 bases; unmatched bases: 7. Germline V CDR1 and CDR2: LNHDA, SQIVND (reference sequence). The CDR3 loop is CASRPGQGVVQPQHF. The CDR3 bases are TGTGCCAGTAGGCCGGGACAGGGGGTCGTTCAGCCCCAGCATTTT.

As regards this clone: Other DNA variants within this sample encode the same CDR3. The rearrangement uses TRBV19 and TRBJ2-7, with 8 bases aligning to TRBD1. This CDR3 is 14 amino acids long. The germline gives CDR1 LNHDA, CDR2 SQIVND (reference sequence). Trimming removed 3 bases from V and 2 bases from J; junction bases left unmatched: 3. CDR3 loop: CASSIGTGTYEQYF. CDR3 bases: TGTGCCAGTAGTATCGGGACAGGAACCTACGAGCAGTACTTC. Full variable domain (missing parts from reference TRBV19 and TRBJ2-7): DGGITQSPKYLFRKEGQNVTLSCEQNLNHDAMYWYRQDPGQGLRLIYYSQIVNDFQKGDIAEGYSVSREKKESFPLTVTSAQKNPTAFYLCASSIGTGTYEQYFGPGTRLTVT.